The T cell receptor (beta chain) described here comes from a study of cytomegalovirus exposure and HLA in healthy donors. Researchers ran the PCR with 60 Vbeta and 13 Jbeta primers. Clones were read by immunoSEQ multiplex PCR, and TCRdb kept only the in-frame ones, dropping some. The table records 90,000 or so clones, roughly four fifths of them present only once. With respect to this clone: The antigen is undetermined.

This CDR3 has 13 amino acids. CDR1 MDHEN and CDR2 SYDVKM come from the germline V gene. After removal of 5 bases from V and 3 bases from J, the junction contained 4 bases not matched to a gene. Study observations and caveats: Further analysis, carried out later, found HLA-associated TCR beta chains more clonally expanded than equally common other chains.

The TCR comes from a man in his thirties or forties in good health and CMV-seropositive. The rearrangement links TRBV28 to TRBJ2-7; the match to TRBD1 covers 7 bases. The source material was PBMCs. As DNA, the CDR3 is TGTGCCAGCAGTGAAGGGACAGACTACGAGCAGTACTTC. Translating gives CASSEGTDYEQYF. Variable domain in full (rest from reference TRBV28 and TRBJ2-7): DVKVTQSSRYLVKRTGEKVFLECVQDMDHENMFWYRQDPGLGLRLIYFSYDVKMKEKGDIPEGYSVSREKKERFSLILESASTNQTSMYLCASSEGTDYEQYFGPGTRLTVT.